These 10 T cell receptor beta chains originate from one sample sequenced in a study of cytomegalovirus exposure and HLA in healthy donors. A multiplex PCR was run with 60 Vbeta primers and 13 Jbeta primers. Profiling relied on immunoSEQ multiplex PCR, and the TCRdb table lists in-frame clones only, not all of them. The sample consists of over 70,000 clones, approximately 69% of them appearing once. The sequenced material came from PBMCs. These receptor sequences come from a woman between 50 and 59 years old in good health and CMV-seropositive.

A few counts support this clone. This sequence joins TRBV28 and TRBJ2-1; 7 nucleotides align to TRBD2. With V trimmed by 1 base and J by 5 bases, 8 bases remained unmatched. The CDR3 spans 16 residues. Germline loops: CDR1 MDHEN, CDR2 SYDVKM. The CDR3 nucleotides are TGTGCCAGCAGTTTATATGTAGCGGGCCCGGACAATGAGCAGTTCTTC. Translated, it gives CASSLYVAGPDNEQFF.

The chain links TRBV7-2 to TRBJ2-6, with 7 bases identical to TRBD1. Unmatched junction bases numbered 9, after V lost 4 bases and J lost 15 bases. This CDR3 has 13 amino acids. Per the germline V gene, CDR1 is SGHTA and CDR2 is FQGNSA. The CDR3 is CASSSSPQGDLTF. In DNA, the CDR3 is TGTGCCAGCAGCTCTTCTCCCCAGGGGGACCTGACTTTC.

CDR3 region: CASSALYPRDSPLHF. In DNA, the CDR3 is TGTGCCAGCAGTGCCTTATATCCGCGGGATTCACCCCTCCACTTT. The chain recombines TRBV2 with TRBJ1-6; D is uncertain. Germline values: CDR1 SNHLY, CDR2 FYNNEI. The V and J ends lost 4 bases and 8 bases respectively, with 15 bases between them. There are 15 residues in the CDR3. The variable domain in full, with the rest retrieved from reference TRBV2 and TRBJ1-6, is EPEVTQTPSHQVTQMGQEVILRCVPISNHLYFYWYRQILGQKVEFLVSFYNNEISEKSEIFDDQFSVERPDGSNFTLKIRSTKLEDSAMYFCASSALYPRDSPLHFGNGTRLTVT.

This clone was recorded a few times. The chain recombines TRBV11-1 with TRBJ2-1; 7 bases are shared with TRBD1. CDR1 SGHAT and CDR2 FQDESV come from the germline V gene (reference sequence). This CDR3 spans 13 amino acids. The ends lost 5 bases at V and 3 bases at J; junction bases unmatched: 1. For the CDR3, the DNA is TGTGCCAGCAGCCGGGACAGCTACAATGAGCAGTTCTTC. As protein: CASSRDSYNEQFF.

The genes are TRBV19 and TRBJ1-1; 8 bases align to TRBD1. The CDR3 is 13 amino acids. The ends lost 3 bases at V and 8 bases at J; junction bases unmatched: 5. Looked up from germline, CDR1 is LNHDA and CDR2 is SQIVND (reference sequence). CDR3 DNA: TGTGCCAGTAGTATTGACAGGGGTCCCGAAGCTTTCTTT. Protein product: CASSIDRGPEAFF.

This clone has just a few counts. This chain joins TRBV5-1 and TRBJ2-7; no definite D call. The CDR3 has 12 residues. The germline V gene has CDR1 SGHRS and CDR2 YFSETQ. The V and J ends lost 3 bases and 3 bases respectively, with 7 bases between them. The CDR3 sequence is CASSSSSYEQYF. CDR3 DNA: TGCGCCAGCAGCTCGTCTAGCTACGAGCAGTACTTC.

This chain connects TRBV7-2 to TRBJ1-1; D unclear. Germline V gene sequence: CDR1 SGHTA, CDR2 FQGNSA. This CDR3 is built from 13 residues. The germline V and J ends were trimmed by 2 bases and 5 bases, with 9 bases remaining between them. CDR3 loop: CASSLLGLTEAFF. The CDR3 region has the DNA TGTGCCAGCAGCTTACTTGGACTGACTGAAGCTTTCTTT. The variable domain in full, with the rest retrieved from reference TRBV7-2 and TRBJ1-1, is GAGVSQSPSNKVTEKGKDVELRCDPISGHTALYWYRQSLGQGLEFLIYFQGNSAPDKSGLPSDRFSAERTGGSVSTLTIQRTQQEDSAVYLCASSLLGLTEAFFGQGTRLTVV.

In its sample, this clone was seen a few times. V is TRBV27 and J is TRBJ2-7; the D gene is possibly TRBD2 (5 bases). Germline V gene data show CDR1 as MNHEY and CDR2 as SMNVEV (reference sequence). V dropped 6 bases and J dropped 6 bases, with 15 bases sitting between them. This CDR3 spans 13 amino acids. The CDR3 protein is CASSPGYFSEQYF. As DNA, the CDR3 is TGTGCCAGCAGCCCGGGATATTTTTCCGAGCAGTACTTC.

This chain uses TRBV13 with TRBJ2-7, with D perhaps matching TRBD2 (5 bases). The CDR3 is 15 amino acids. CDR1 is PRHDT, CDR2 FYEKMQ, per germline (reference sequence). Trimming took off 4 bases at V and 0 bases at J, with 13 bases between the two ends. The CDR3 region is CASSSLGLSSYEQYF. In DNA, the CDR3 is TGTGCCAGCAGCTCGCTCGGACTGAGCTCCTACGAGCAGTACTTC.

As DNA, the CDR3 is TGTGCCAGCAGTTCATTGGGGGGACGGGGCTCCTACGAGCAGTACTTC. Its protein product is CASSSLGGRGSYEQYF. This sequence joins TRBV27 and TRBJ2-5; D may be TRBD2 (6 bases). With the DNA end fitting TRBJ2-7 better, the J assignment may be wrong. Germline CDR1 is MNHEY and CDR2 is SMNVEV (reference sequence). This CDR3 spans 16 amino acids.